This is a list of T cell receptor beta chains from one sample in a study of human T cells and chemical hapten exposure. One entry per CDR3 protein, called by TCRdb with MiXCR from the RACE reads. The sample includes tens of thousands of distinct CDR3 sequences, about 10% of them seen just once. Source: whole blood, taken in connection with sensitization to the hapten diphenylcyclopropenone (DPC). All receptors derive from a woman in her 50s with alopecia areata. Some clones in this sample may be carry-over from other donors' samples. CDR3s include the opening cysteine and the closing phenylalanine or tryptophan. The D gene is left open where the match is weak. Size is omitted from some rows. Given values are once, few, many or a class for expanded clones.

clone_size cdr3_length d_call j_call v_call cdr3_nt cdr3_aa
few 11 - TRBJ2-7 TRBV29-1 TGCAGCGCAGGACGGGACTACGAGCAGTACTTC CSAGRDYEQYF
many 15 - TRBJ2-1 TRBV29-1 TGCAGCGTTGAGGATGCCCTGAGCTCCTACAATGAGCAGTTCTTC CSVEDALSSYNEQFF
few 16 TRBD1 TRBJ1-2 TRBV20-1 TGCAGTGCTCGCCTCAGGGGGCAGGGGGAGATAAATGGCTACACCTTC CSARLRGQGEINGYTF
few 14 - TRBJ2-2 TRBV7-6 TGTGCCAGCAGCTTAGAGAGCAGTACCGGGGAGCTGTTTTTT CASSLESSTGELFF
many 18 - TRBJ1-5 TRBV7-2 TGTGCCAGCAGCGCGAGTCCTACAGGAGGGGGTTGGAATCAGCCCCAGCATTTT CASSASPTGGGWNQPQHF
- 17 TRBD1 TRBJ1-3 TRBV25-1 TGTGCCAGCAGCGAACACCGACAGGGGAGGACTGGAAACACCATATATTTT CASSEHRQGRTGNTIYF
many 14 - TRBJ1-5 TRBV20-1 TGCAGTGCTCCCTACAAGGGTGGCAATCAGCCCCAGCATTTT CSAPYKGGNQPQHF
- 17 TRBD1 TRBJ2-7 TRBV6-5 TGTGCCAGCAGGGATGGGGGAGGGACAGGGTTTACCTACGAGCAGTACTTC CASRDGGGTGFTYEQYF
many 16 TRBD2 TRBJ2-3 TRBV20-1 TGCAGTGCTAGAGAGGGATTGGCGGGAGGCCCCCTGGCGCAGTATTTT CSAREGLAGGPLAQYF
few 15 TRBD1 TRBJ1-2 TRBV18 TGTGCCAGCTCACCAATGATACAGGGGGACTATGGCTACACCTTC CASSPMIQGDYGYTF
- 15 - TRBJ2-5 TRBV7-6 TGTGCCAGCAGCTTAGAGACGGCCAGGCAAGAGACCCAGTACTTC CASSLETARQETQYF
few 13 - TRBJ1-1 TRBV3-1 TGTGCCAGCAGTAGTACCTTGAACACTGAAGCTTTCTTT CASSSTLNTEAFF
- 17 - TRBJ1-4 TRBV15 TGTGCCACCAGCAGACCTAAGAGAGGGGGTTCTAATGAAAAACTGTTTTTT CATSRPKRGGSNEKLFF